The 10 T cell receptor beta chains reported below all come from one sample, sequenced in a study of cytomegalovirus exposure and HLA in healthy donors. Vbeta (60) and Jbeta (13) primers were used in the PCR. Repertoires were generated with immunoSEQ multiplex PCR, while TCRdb's copy carries only in-frame clones and drops some. This table has around 150,000 clones, 70% to 90% appearing once. The sample taken for sequencing was PBMCs. These receptors all stem from a woman in her 40s in good health and CMV-seropositive.

This clone turned up a few times. The V call is TRBV6-6, the J call TRBJ2-7; TRBD2 matches at 9 bases. Looked up from germline, CDR1 is MNHNY and CDR2 is SVGAGI (reference sequence). The CDR3 is 14 amino acids. Trimming cost V 6 bases and J 2 bases; bases outside gene matches: 5. The CDR3 is CASRGAGGTYEQYF. The CDR3 DNA is TGTGCCAGCAGAGGAGCGGGAGGAACCTACGAGCAGTACTTC.

J is TRBJ2-7 and V is TRBV6-5, with TRBD1 matching over 9 bases. Germline-derived CDR1 and CDR2 are MNHEY and SVGAGI. J lost 4 bases, V lost 3 bases, and 7 bases had no gene match. The CDR3 is 15 amino acids. The CDR3 coding sequence is TGTGCCAGCAGTTATAGCAGGGACAGGGAATACGAGCAGTACTTC. This sequence encodes CASSYSRDREYEQYF.

The rearrangement joins TRBV9 to TRBJ2-3; D gene unclear. V lost 1 base and J lost 4, with 16 bases in between. The CDR3 has 16 residues. CDR1 is SGDLS, CDR2 YYNGEE, per germline. The CDR3 sequence: CASSVTPVVASDTQYF. CDR3 nucleotide sequence: TGTGCCAGCAGCGTAACCCCGGTGGTAGCATCAGATACGCAGTATTTT.

The chain is built from TRBV7-6 and TRBJ1-6, with TRBD1 identical over 10 bases. The CDR3 spans 19 residues. Germline V gives CDR1 SGHVS, CDR2 FNYEAQ. V shed 1 base, J shed 8 bases, and the junction held 14 bases outside the gene matches. The CDR3 DNA reads TGTGCCAGCAGCTTAGTGGCCCCAGCCTCCGGGACAGGGGATTCACCCCTCCACTTT. Protein product: CASSLVAPASGTGDSPLHF.

This chain connects TRBV2 to TRBJ2-5, with a weak D call TRBD1 (6 bases). The CDR3 has 16 amino acids. The ends were cut back, 6 bases at V and 4 bases at J, with 21 bases in the middle. Germline CDR1 reads SNHLY; CDR2 reads FYNNEI. The CDR3 loop reads CASRPDWDTRRETQYF. As DNA, the CDR3 is TGTGCCAGCAGACCCGACTGGGACACCAGGCGAGAGACCCAGTACTTC.

The chain recombines TRBV9 with TRBJ1-1; 7 bases agree with TRBD1. CDR1 SGDLS and CDR2 YYNGEE come from the germline V gene. The junction had 7 bases not matched to a gene; V was cut back by 4 bases and J by 1 base. This CDR3 contains 15 residues. The CDR3 loop reads CASSSRQGSNTEAFF. For the CDR3, the DNA is TGTGCCAGCAGCAGCCGACAGGGATCGAACACTGAAGCTTTCTTT. The variable domain in full, completed from reference TRBV9 and TRBJ1-1, reads DSGVTQTPKHLITATGQRVTLRCSPRSGDLSVYWYQQSLDQGLQFLIQYYNGEERAKGNILERFSAQQFPDLHSELNLSSLELGDSALYFCASSSRQGSNTEAFFGQGTRLTVV.

The rearrangement joins TRBV7-8 to TRBJ1-3; D unclear. Germline V gene lookup returns CDR1 SGHVS and CDR2 FQNEAQ. V was clipped by 1 base and J by 4 bases, with 8 bases between them. CDR3 length: 14 residues. In nucleotides, the CDR3 is TGTGCCAGCAGCTTAGGAACGGGGGGAAACACCATATATTTT. It specifies CASSLGTGGNTIYF.

This clone has only a few counts. This chain joins TRBV7-9 and TRBJ1-6; a weak D match, TRBD1 (6 bases). This CDR3 is 14 amino acids long. Trimming stripped 7 bases from V and 7 bases from J, with 14 bases between. The germline V gene encodes CDR1 SEHNR and CDR2 FQNEAQ (reference sequence). The CDR3 DNA sequence: TGTGCCAGCACGGGGGGCACGGGAAATTCACCCCTCCACTTT. It codes for CASTGGTGNSPLHF.

This sequence joins TRBV4-3 and TRBJ2-1; 13 bases line up with TRBD2. After removal of 4 bases from V and 2 bases from J, the junction contained 11 bases not matched to a gene. Germline V CDR1 and CDR2: LGHNA, YSLEER. This CDR3 is 19 amino acids long. CDR3 sequence: CASSLLLAGGPFAYNEQFF. The CDR3 DNA follows: TGCGCCAGCAGCCTACTACTAGCGGGGGGGCCTTTCGCCTACAATGAGCAGTTCTTC.

The V gene is TRBV28, the J gene TRBJ1-4, with TRBD1 identical over 7 bases. V gave up 5 bases and J gave up 7 bases; unmatched junction bases: 22. The CDR3 runs to 19 residues. Germline V gene sequence: CDR1 MDHEN, CDR2 SYDVKM. CDR3 DNA: TGTGCCAGCAGTCCTCCATTCCACCGGGACAGAATTATAGCTGAAAAACTGTTTTTT. It codes for CASSPPFHRDRIIAEKLFF.